Here is one T cell receptor (beta chain) with its context. Sequencing was performed with immunoSEQ multiplex PCR; in TCRdb, only in-frame clones are kept and a portion is missing. The table has some 60,000 clones, roughly 90% seen once. The record originates from a study of T cell changes during pregnancy in multiple sclerosis. Trimming pared 2 bases from V and 8 bases from J, leaving 13 bases between. From germline, CDR1 is SEHNR and CDR2 FQNEAQ (reference sequence). There are 14 residues in the CDR3. Sample: peripheral blood, taken in the first trimester of pregnancy. The sequence was collected from a female donor in good health, enrolled as a control in a pregnancy study. The chain employs TRBV7-9 and TRBJ2-1; maybe TRBD1 (5 bases). Here the CDR3 DNA reads TGTGCCAGCAGCTTAATAGACAGTCTATATGAGCAGTTCTTC. Protein sequence: CASSLIDSLYEQFF.